A single sample gave rise to the 30 T cell receptor beta chains below, sequenced in a study of blood T cell repertoires in COVID-19. Profiled with immunoSEQ multiplex PCR; TCRdb holds only in-frame clones, not every one. The sample gives tens of thousands of clones, 80% of which show up once; roughly 20% is in the top ten. What was sequenced was peripheral blood. These receptors came from a human donor in a cohort sampled during active COVID-19.

The chain recombines TRBV5-1 with TRBJ1-1; TRBD1 matches at 7 bases. Per germline, CDR1 SGHRS and CDR2 YFSETQ. The CDR3 is 13 residues long. The ends lost 4 bases at V and 7 bases at J; junction bases unmatched: 7. DNA of the CDR3: TGCGCCAGCAGCGTGGCAAGGGGGCGTGAAGCTTTCTTT. It is translated as CASSVARGREAFF.

The V and J genes are TRBV10-1 and TRBJ2-7; maybe TRBD2 (6 bases). The CDR3 length is 13 residues. V was clipped by 5 bases and J by 6 bases, with 14 bases between them. CDR1 and CDR2 from the germline V gene are WNHNN and SYGVQD (reference sequence). CDR3 in amino acids: CASSSPGGIEQYF. DNA of the CDR3: TGCGCCAGCAGTTCCCCGGGCGGGATCGAGCAGTACTTC.

This clone was counted a single time. The chain uses TRBV3-1 (or the pseudogene TRBV3-2) and TRBJ1-2; TRBD1 is a possible D gene (6 bases). Trimming cost V 2 bases and J 4 bases, with 11 bases left between them. This CDR3 spans 14 amino acids. The germline CDR1 and CDR2 sequences are LGHDT and YNNKEL (reference sequence). The CDR3 sequence: CASSQRTVSYGYTF. DNA for the CDR3: TGTGCCAGCAGCCAAAGGACAGTCTCCTATGGCTACACCTTC.

The rearrangement links TRBV6-6 to TRBJ1-3, with D possibly matching TRBD1 (6 bases). The germline gives CDR1 MNHNY, CDR2 SVGAGI (reference sequence). Trimming removed 5 bases from V and 3 bases from J, with 14 bases in between. There are 15 residues in the CDR3. For the CDR3, the DNA is TGTGCCAGCAGTATCGTCGGGGGGCGTGGAAACACCATATATTTT. This encodes CASSIVGGRGNTIYF.

The rearrangement joins TRBV18 to TRBJ2-7, with 9 bases identical to TRBD2. This CDR3 comprises 14 residues. CDR1 and CDR2 from the germline V gene are KGHSH and LQKENI. V lost 5 bases to trimming and J lost 6 bases; unmatched junction nucleotides: 8. This CDR3 reads CASSSGLAPAEQYF. The CDR3 nucleotides are TGTGCCAGCTCATCGGGACTAGCCCCCGCCGAGCAGTACTTC.

This chain links TRBV18 with TRBJ1-6; 10 bases fit TRBD1. The CDR3 has 15 amino acids. V shed 3 bases, J shed 7 bases, and the junction held 3 bases outside the gene matches. CDR1 and CDR2 from the germline V gene are KGHSH and LQKENI. The CDR3 sequence is CASSPSGQGNSPLHF. The CDR3 nucleotides are TGTGCCAGCTCACCCTCGGGACAGGGGAATTCACCCCTCCACTTT.

This clone was counted a single time. The chain is built from TRBV5-4 and TRBJ2-5; TRBD2 matches 8 bases. V shed 0 bases, J shed 5 bases, and the junction held 6 bases outside the gene matches. This CDR3 is built from 15 residues. Germline CDR1 and CDR2: SGHNT and YYREEE (reference sequence). The chain's CDR3 is CASSLGTSSGETQYF. The CDR3 DNA reads as TGTGCCAGCAGCTTGGGGACTAGCTCTGGGGAGACCCAGTACTTC.

This chain connects TRBV7-2 to TRBJ1-3, with D perhaps TRBD1 (6 bases). The germline CDR1 and CDR2 sequences are SGHTA and FQGNSA. The CDR3 extends over 16 amino acids. The V and J ends lost 1 base and 4 bases respectively, with 14 bases between them. The CDR3 DNA follows: TGTGCCAGCAGCTTAGATTTCACAGGGAGAGGAAACACCATATATTTT. The encoded protein is CASSLDFTGRGNTIYF.

In nucleotides, the CDR3 is TGTGCCAGCAGTTTATCCTCCAGAACGATTGGCTACACCTTC. Encoded protein: CASSLSSRTIGYTF. The chain couples TRBV28 to TRBJ1-2; unclear D gene. Germline CDR1 is MDHEN and CDR2 is SYDVKM. The CDR3 runs 14 residues. V lost 1 base, J lost 7 bases, and 13 bases lay in between.

The chain links TRBV7-6 to TRBJ1-1; the D gene is possibly TRBD1 (6 bases). Trimming took 4 bases from V and 2 from J, leaving 20 bases between them. The germline CDR1 and CDR2 sequences are SGHVS and FNYEAQ. This CDR3 region has 17 residues. CDR3: CASSSGAGVMRNTEAFF. CDR3 sequence (DNA): TGTGCCAGCAGCTCAGGGGCGGGGGTGATGAGAAACACTGAAGCTTTCTTT.

The chain recombines TRBV5-1 with TRBJ1-1; D unresolved. CDR1 and CDR2 from the germline V gene are SGHRS and YFSETQ. The V end was cut by 5 bases, the J end by 3 bases, with 8 bases between. This CDR3 comprises 12 residues. The CDR3 DNA sequence: TGCGCCAGCAGGACGGGAGACACTGAAGCTTTCTTT. Residues: CASRTGDTEAFF.

This rearrangement joins TRBV20-1 to TRBJ2-1; 8 nucleotides line up with TRBD2. J was trimmed by 9 bases and V by 8 bases; bases with no gene match: 6. The CDR3 consists of 11 residues. Germline assignment: CDR1 DFQATT and CDR2 SNEGSKA (reference sequence). The CDR3, as DNA: TGCAGTTCAGGAGCGGGAGCTGAGCAGTTCTTC. Its translation: CSSGAGAEQFF.

The rearrangement links TRBV10-2 to TRBJ1-1; TRBD1 might be the D (5 bases). The CDR3 contains 11 residues. V was pared by 6 bases and J by 11 bases, with 13 bases between. Germline V lookup: CDR1 WSHSY, CDR2 SAAADI. The CDR3 loop reads CASRGAARAFF. The CDR3 nucleotides are TGCGCCAGCAGAGGGGCAGCTCGGGCTTTCTTT.

This clone was detected only a few times. This sequence joins TRBV10-3 and TRBJ2-5; TRBD1 matches at 10 bases. The CDR3 is made up of 15 amino acids. Trimming at V came to 6 bases and at J to 2 bases, leaving 6 bases not matched to a gene. Germline loops: CDR1 ENHRY, CDR2 SYGVKD. The CDR3 sequence is CAISLGQGGQETQYF. CDR3 nucleotide sequence: TGTGCCATCAGCCTAGGACAGGGGGGACAAGAGACCCAGTACTTC.

This chain uses TRBV21-1 with TRBJ1-6. TRBV21-1 counts as a pseudogene. This CDR3 contains 13 residues. The CDR3 here is CASTGRDNSPLHF. DNA for the CDR3: TGTGCCAGCACCGGGAGGGATAATTCACCCCTCCACTTT.

J is TRBJ1-1 and V is TRBV18; no reliable D call. V lost 3 bases and J lost 8, with 13 bases in between. Per germline, CDR1 KGHSH and CDR2 LQKENI. This CDR3 is built from 13 residues. The CDR3 DNA reads TGTGCCAGCTCACCCCTTTCGAGGAGGGAAGCTTTCTTT. Its protein is CASSPLSRREAFF. Full variable domain (missing parts from reference TRBV18 and TRBJ1-1): NAGVMQNPRHLVRRRGQEARLRCSPMKGHSHVYWYRQLPEEGLKFMVYLQKENIIDESGMPKERFSAEFPKEGPSILRIQQVVRGDSAAYFCASSPLSRREAFFGQGTRLTVV.

The chain recombines TRBV11-2 with TRBJ2-7, with 7 positions matching TRBD2. Germline CDR1 SGHAT, CDR2 FQNNGV. J lost 3 bases, V lost 4 bases, and 12 bases had no gene match. The CDR3 spans 16 residues. In DNA, the CDR3 is TGTGCCAGCAGCTCCCTAGAGGGGACTACTCGCTACGAGCAGTACTTC. Translating gives CASSSLEGTTRYEQYF.

The chain couples TRBV9 to TRBJ1-1; D unclear. The CDR3 is 15 amino acids. V lost 0 bases, J lost 4 bases, and 13 bases lay in between. CDR1 and CDR2 (germline): SGDLS, YYNGEE. The CDR3 reads CASSVDGFVSTEAFF. In DNA form, the CDR3 reads TGTGCCAGCAGCGTAGACGGGTTTGTGTCCACTGAAGCTTTCTTT.

The chain uses TRBV19 and TRBJ1-2, with 8 bases identical to TRBD1. Looked up from germline, CDR1 is LNHDA and CDR2 is SQIVND (reference sequence). V trimming: 4 bases; J trimming: 0 bases; junction bases outside the gene matches: 4. This CDR3 region has 15 residues. CDR3 residues: CASSNRQGPNYGYTF. The DNA for the CDR3 is TGTGCCAGTAGTAACCGACAGGGGCCTAACTATGGCTACACCTTC. The full variable domain, in which reference TRBV19 and TRBJ1-2 provide the parts outside the CDR3, is DGGITQSPKYLFRKEGQNVTLSCEQNLNHDAMYWYRQDPGQGLRLIYYSQIVNDFQKGDIAEGYSVSREKKESFPLTVTSAQKNPTAFYLCASSNRQGPNYGYTFGSGTRLTVV.

V is TRBV9 and J is TRBJ2-7; TRBD1 agrees at 8 bases. Germline trimming cut 0 bases from V and 0 bases from J; bases unmatched to any gene: 2. This CDR3 is 15 amino acids long. Germline assignment: CDR1 SGDLS and CDR2 YYNGEE. The CDR3 protein is CASSVAGTGSYEQYF. CDR3 bases: TGTGCCAGCAGCGTAGCTGGGACAGGCTCCTACGAGCAGTACTTC.

This sequence joins TRBV18 and TRBJ1-1; 8 bases are shared with TRBD1. The CDR3 consists of 15 residues. Germline loops: CDR1 KGHSH, CDR2 LQKENI. V dropped 6 bases and J dropped 1; count of bases not matched to a gene: 7. Here the CDR3 DNA reads TGTGCCAGCTCGACGGGACAGGCGACGAACACTGAAGCTTTCTTT. Protein product: CASSTGQATNTEAFF.

The chain is built from TRBV28 and TRBJ2-7, with TRBD1 identical over 7 bases. Per the germline V gene, CDR1 is MDHEN and CDR2 is SYDVKM. With V trimmed by 6 bases and J by 3 bases, 8 bases remained unmatched. CDR3 size: 14 residues. CDR3 region: CASSLRQGVYEQYF. For the CDR3, the DNA is TGTGCCAGCAGCCTGAGACAGGGAGTCTACGAGCAGTACTTC.

CDR3 loop: CASSLASGGPYEQYF. CDR3 nucleotide sequence: TGTGCCAGCAGCTTAGCTAGCGGAGGGCCCTACGAGCAGTACTTC. V gene TRBV7-2 combines with J gene TRBJ2-7; possible D gene TRBD2, 6 bases. This CDR3 has 15 amino acids. In germline, CDR1 is SGHTA, CDR2 FQGNSA. Deletions cut 0 bases from V and 2 bases from J, with 11 bases between. Combining the CDR3 with reference TRBV7-2 and TRBJ2-7 gives the whole variable domain GAGVSQSPSNKVTEKGKDVELRCDPISGHTALYWYRQSLGQGLEFLIYFQGNSAPDKSGLPSDRFSAERTGGSVSTLTIQRTQQEDSAVYLCASSLASGGPYEQYFGPGTRLTVT.

V is TRBV30 and J is TRBJ1-2, with 12 bases that match TRBD1. V dropped 2 bases and J dropped 8; count of bases not matched to a gene: 15. The CDR3 runs to 17 residues. From germline, CDR1 is GTSNPN and CDR2 SVGIG (reference sequence). Here the CDR3 DNA reads TGTGCCTGGAGTATCTCGGGACAGGGGGCGCGGTATTACGGCTACACCTTC. It codes for CAWSISGQGARYYGYTF.

This clone appeared a single time. The chain couples TRBV19 to TRBJ1-5, with D perhaps matching TRBD1 (5 bases). This CDR3 has 16 amino acids. The germline gives CDR1 LNHDA, CDR2 SQIVND (reference sequence). The ends were cut back, 5 bases at V and 9 bases at J, with 23 bases in the middle. The CDR3 coding sequence is TGTGCCAGTAGTTTCGCGCGGGGGAGTGGAAGTCGGCCCCAGCATTTT. This sequence encodes CASSFARGSGSRPQHF.

This chain connects TRBV5-1 to TRBJ1-4; a weak D match, TRBD1 (5 bases). The CDR3 spans 14 residues. The V end was cut by 4 bases, the J end by 4 bases, with 11 bases between. Germline V gives CDR1 SGHRS, CDR2 YFSETQ. Written as DNA, the CDR3 is TGCGCCAGCAGCCCCGACAGAAGTAATGAAAAACTGTTTTTT. Its translation is CASSPDRSNEKLFF.

The chain couples TRBV18 to TRBJ1-1; 8 positions match TRBD1. Germline CDR1 reads KGHSH; CDR2 reads LQKENI. This CDR3 spans 15 amino acids. The J segment lost 0 bases and the V segment lost 3 bases, leaving 3 bases of the junction unmatched. In DNA form, the CDR3 reads TGTGCCAGCTCACCCGAGACAGGGGTGAACACTGAAGCTTTCTTT. It yields the protein CASSPETGVNTEAFF. Using reference TRBV18 and TRBJ1-1 for the parts outside the CDR3, the full variable domain is NAGVMQNPRHLVRRRGQEARLRCSPMKGHSHVYWYRQLPEEGLKFMVYLQKENIIDESGMPKERFSAEFPKEGPSILRIQQVVRGDSAAYFCASSPETGVNTEAFFGQGTRLTVV.

The chain has TRBV19 and TRBJ1-2; tentative D call: TRBD1 (5 bases). V lost 7 bases and J 5 bases, leaving 14 bases between the germline ends. This CDR3 has 13 amino acids. Germline CDR1 is LNHDA and CDR2 is SQIVND (reference sequence). The CDR3 loop reads CASIADSMYGYTF. As DNA, the CDR3 is TGTGCCAGTATTGCAGACAGTATGTATGGCTACACCTTC.

The rearrangement links TRBV6-1 to TRBJ1-6, with TRBD1 as a possible D gene (6 bases). The CDR3 covers 14 residues. Trimming left V 2 bases short and J 6 bases short, with 8 bases between. Germline V gives CDR1 MNHNS, CDR2 SASEGT. The CDR3 nucleotides are TGTGCCAGCAGTGAACAGGACAGTAATTCACCCCTCCACTTT. Translated, it gives CASSEQDSNSPLHF.

This chain links TRBV7-9 with TRBJ2-7; 7 bases agree with TRBD1. The CDR3 totals 16 residues. Germline values: CDR1 SEHNR, CDR2 FQNEAQ (reference sequence). Unmatched junction bases numbered 15, after V lost 7 bases and J lost 3 bases. In nucleotides, the CDR3 is TGTGCCAGCACCCCGATGACAGGGAAAAACTTCTACGAGCAGTACTTC. The encoded protein is CASTPMTGKNFYEQYF.